These T cell receptor beta chains were read from a single sample in a study of CD8 T cells in ankylosing spondylitis. TCRdb used MiXCR to reprocess the 5' RACE reads, holding one entry per CDR3 protein. The table lists about 36,000 distinct CDR3 sequences, under 15% of them singletons. Material for sequencing was synovial fluid, either unsorted or a sorted T cell fraction (not recorded which). The receptors were gathered from a male donor with ankylosing spondylitis. Both conserved end residues are part of each CDR3. Fields, in order: clone size, J gene, V gene, D gene, CDR3 DNA, CDR3 protein. A D gene is named only where the DNA matches it firmly. Where a row states a size, it is once, few, many or the class of an expanded clone; other rows omit it.

many TRBJ1-1 TRBV6-1 . TGTGCCAGCACCAATACCTGGCGTTCTGAAGCTTTCTTT CASTNTWRSEAFF
. TRBJ2-2 TRBV6-2/TRBV6-3 . TGTGCCACCCAAAGGGACACCAACACCGGGGAGCTGTTTTTT CATQRDTNTGELFF
. TRBJ2-6 TRBV5-1 . TGCGCCAGCAGCTCATTTTTAACAGGGTCCGGGGCCAACGTCCTGACTTTC CASSSFLTGSGANVLTF
. TRBJ2-7 TRBV9 . TGTGCCAGCAGCCCGCGGTGGGTGTCAGGGGAGCAGTACTTC CASSPRWVSGEQYF
many TRBJ2-7 TRBV4-1 TRBD1 TGCGCCAGCAGCTACCGGGACAGGGGATACGAGCAGTACTTC CASSYRDRGYEQYF
few TRBJ1-1 TRBV27 . TGTGCCAGCAGTCCCCGGGGCAGATGGGTGAACACTGAAGCTTTCTTT CASSPRGRWVNTEAFF
many TRBJ2-3 TRBV6-4 . TGTGCCAGCAGTGACTCGACGGGCACAGATACGCAGTATTTT CASSDSTGTDTQYF
many TRBJ2-7 TRBV7-8 TRBD1 TGTGCCAGCAGCGTAGCCGGGACAGGGGGTTTATACGAGCAGTACTTC CASSVAGTGGLYEQYF
. TRBJ2-3 TRBV6-4 TRBD2 TGTGCCAGCAGTGACTCGGGGGGGAGCTCAGATACGCAGTATTTT CASSDSGGSSDTQYF
few TRBJ2-1 TRBV12-3/TRBV12-4 TRBD1 TGTGCCAGCAGTAAAGACAGGGTGGAGGCTTGGGATGAGCAGTTCTTC CASSKDRVEAWDEQFF
. TRBJ2-5 TRBV7-8 . TGTGCCAGCAGACGATACAGGACAGTGGGGGATCAAGAGACCCAGTACTTC CASRRYRTVGDQETQYF
many TRBJ2-1 TRBV27 . TGTGCCAGCAGTTTATCGACGGGGAATGAGCAGTTCTTC CASSLSTGNEQFF